This T cell receptor (beta chain) was profiled in a study of CD8+CD57+ T cells in acquired aplastic anemia. About the research overall: Sorting CD4+ and CD8+ cells gave DNA averaging roughly 3.2 ug. Study-level points and caveats: Patients and controls were found to share fewer than 35 CD8+ CDR3 sequences.

Genomic DNA served as template for TCR beta VDJ and CDR3 profiling. TCRdb re-derived calls from the reads in MiXCR, one entry per CDR3 protein. The sample has about 95,000 distinct CDR3 sequences, about 63% seen once. Concerning this clonotype itself: Its antigen is not known.

Patients chosen for sequencing had CD8+CD57+ cells that had expanded, as shown by flow cytometry. Severe acquired aplastic anemia affected all patients. Patients had undergone no therapy by the time their blood was sampled. The V gene end was trimmed by 4 bases and the J gene end by 0 bases; junction bases not matched to a gene: 7. Germline lookup yields CDR1 KGHDR and CDR2 SFDVKD. CDR3 length equals 17 residues. This receptor was obtained from a human donor with aplastic anemia. The chain is built from TRBV24-1 and TRBJ2-3, with 9 nucleotides matching TRBD2. The sequenced material came from sorted CD4+, CD8+, or CD8+CD57+ T cells (not recorded which) from PBMCs. CDR3 DNA: TGTGCCACCAGTGACCAAAGACTAGCGGCTAGCACAGATACGCAGTATTTT. The encoded protein is CATSDQRLAASTDTQYF.